This T cell receptor (beta chain) comes out of a study of post-analysis software for immune sequencing data. This clonotype was seen many times. Germline CDR1 is KGHDR and CDR2 is SFDVKD. This CDR3 has 14 amino acids. Deletions cut 8 bases from V and 0 bases from J, with 10 bases between. TCR beta cDNA libraries had unique molecular identifiers. Each CDR3 protein gets one entry after TCRdb re-called the PCR reads with MiXCR. Found here are 150,000 to 200,000 distinct CDR3 sequences, roughly 40% of them singletons; the top ten hold under 30%. The source of this sequence is a girl aged 10-17 years with multiple sclerosis. Sequenced here: blood, sampled after autologous hematopoietic stem cell transplantation. The chain recombines TRBV24-1 with TRBJ2-1; possibly TRBD1 for D (6 bases). The CDR3 here is CATMADSSYNEQFF. CDR3 DNA: TGTGCCACCATGGCGGACAGCTCCTACAATGAGCAGTTCTTC.